The present T cell receptor beta chain was sequenced within a study of shared clonotypes between healthy human individuals (dated by TCRdb to the early 2020s). Context from the whole study: Three men and a couple of women, aged 18 to 49 years, made up the cohort. Per donor, three plates each were used for CD4 naive and CD4 memory, two for CD8 naive, and one for CD8 memory. To estimate repertoire size and how much clonotypes are shared between individuals, the study performed deep sequencing of blood TCR repertoires from roughly five healthy adults. Different laboratories and diverse techniques were used to prepare libraries and sequence TCR repertoires, to increase sequencing depth and limit assay-specific biases. Between about 0.94 and 10 billion PBMCs per donor were obtained by leukapheresis. The paper as a whole reports these results and caveats: Estimated clonotype richness was generally larger for naive than for memory subsets. The small number of donors limited the genetic and exposure-history diversity represented. Even with the large sequencing depth, rarefaction of the sorted-subset datasets indicated that sequencing was incomplete. Only blood was sampled, and tissue TCR repertoires likely differ from those in blood. Higher generation probabilities were observed for clonotypes shared by all four sorted-subset donors than for non-shared clonotypes. Pairwise subsampling indicated that sequencing depth was expected to affect the degree of clonotype sharing among donors. Roughly 5.2% of naive CD4, more than 3% of naive CD8, approximately 2% of memory CD4, and 0.35% to 0.4% of memory CD8 clonotypes were shared across four donors.

TCR CDR3 regions were amplified from genomic DNA by multiplex PCR using the deep immunoSEQ assay. Extracted genomic DNA from each cell subset was spread evenly across all wells of several immunoSEQ 96-well plates, with each plate serving as a replicate. For sorted subsets, about 200 ng genomic DNA, equal to tens of thousands of T cell genomes, was loaded into each replicate PCR. Purified libraries were measured with a Qubit 3.0 fluorometer, size-checked on a Bioanalyzer 2100, and measured again with the KAPA Library Quantification kit. Every immunoSEQ 96-well plate was sequenced on a dedicated single-read 150-cycle Illumina NextSeq 550 flow cell. As for how the authors treated the data: Because the immunoSEQ output held only junctional sequences and lacked quality scores, the filtering could not match the filtering applied to full-length reads. Sequences were annotated with PyIR, a Python wrapper for IgBLAST v1.9, and V/J genes and CDR3 were assigned using IMGT germline references. Reads were removed for weak V/J assignments (E-value above 1e-6), missing CDR3, stop codons, out-of-frame junctions, or ambiguous translated residues. V3J clonotypes were defined as sequences sharing the same inferred V gene, J gene, and CDR3 amino acid sequence. To compute the percentage overlap between repertoires, the number of shared unique clonotypes was divided by the size of the smaller repertoire. Repertoire richness was assessed with RTK rarefaction, the Chao1 estimator, and Recon v2.1 estimates of unobserved clonotypes. For all TCRbeta clonotypes obtained by the gDNA method from a few donors, generation probabilities were computed with OLGA. Not all clones reach the TCRdb copy of this immuneACCESS table, which keeps in-frame sequences only. Checked studies attribute under half of the gap to unresolved V genes and leave the rest unexplained. The V and J calls and clone size were taken over from that table, and D and trimming were inferred from the DNA. For this sample the table gives about 1 million clones, of which around 75% were detected only once. About 1.5% of the sample belongs to the ten largest clones.

Donors were healthy HIV-negative adults with no recently reported acute infections or vaccinations. Every donor was a Caucasian adult living in Nashville, Tennessee, USA. CD4+ T cells were enriched through magnetic negative selection, after which naive cells were positively selected on CD45RA and the remaining negative fraction served as the memory subset. Blood was obtained by leukapheresis, after which PBMCs were separated by Ficoll-Histopaque density gradient centrifugation and cryopreserved in liquid nitrogen vapor phase. Analytical flow cytometry was used to check the purity and quantity of every magnetically sorted T cell population. Each sorted fraction had its genomic DNA isolated and then quantified by UV absorbance on a Nanodrop 2000c. This clone showed up just once. This receptor's antigen is unknown. Base qualities were left out, and no much larger clone turns up one base away. This clonotype originated in a man between 18 and 29 years old in good health. Sequenced: memory CD4+ T cells sorted from blood. This sample's cell subset or site label indicates: CD45RA-negative fraction.

The DNA is TGTGCCAGCAGCTTAGGAGGGGATGGGATCTATGGCTACACCTTC. This codes for CASSLGGDGIYGYTF. The rearrangement combines TRBV5-5 with TRBJ1-2; perhaps TRBD1 is the D gene, with 5 bases matching. The CDR3, cysteine through phenylalanine, is 15 amino acids long. CDR3 DNA only is kept here, 45 bases in frame from base 1. Between the V and J ends, shortened by 2 bases and 4 bases respectively, the junction contains 15 bases. CDR1 and CDR2, per the germline V gene (reference sequence), are SGHKS and YYEKEE.